This T cell receptor beta chain came from a study of cytomegalovirus exposure and HLA in healthy donors. Across the study: HLA-typed donors were the source of approximately 80 million unique TCRs held in an early data release.

Vbeta (60) and Jbeta (13) primers were used in the PCR. Method: immunoSEQ multiplex PCR; TCRdb's copy keeps in-frame clones and lacks some. The sample comprises roughly 150,000 clones, 70% to 85% of which are singletons, and 1.4% rests with the top ten. V shed 7 bases and J shed 4 bases, with 16 bases lying between them. The V gene's germline CDR1 is SGHTA and CDR2 FQGNSA. CDR3 length: 15 amino acids. The specimen sequenced was PBMCs. The genes are TRBV7-2 and TRBJ2-2; a weak D match, TRBD2 (6 bases). The clonotype originates from a male donor in good health and CMV-seronegative. The CDR3 loop reads CASTIRDLVTGELFF. The CDR3 region has the DNA TGTGCCAGCACCATCCGGGACTTAGTCACCGGGGAGCTGTTTTTT. Combining the CDR3 with reference TRBV7-2 and TRBJ2-2 gives the whole variable domain GAGVSQSPSNKVTEKGKDVELRCDPISGHTALYWYRQSLGQGLEFLIYFQGNSAPDKSGLPSDRFSAERTGGSVSTLTIQRTQQEDSAVYLCASTIRDLVTGELFFGEGSRLTVL.